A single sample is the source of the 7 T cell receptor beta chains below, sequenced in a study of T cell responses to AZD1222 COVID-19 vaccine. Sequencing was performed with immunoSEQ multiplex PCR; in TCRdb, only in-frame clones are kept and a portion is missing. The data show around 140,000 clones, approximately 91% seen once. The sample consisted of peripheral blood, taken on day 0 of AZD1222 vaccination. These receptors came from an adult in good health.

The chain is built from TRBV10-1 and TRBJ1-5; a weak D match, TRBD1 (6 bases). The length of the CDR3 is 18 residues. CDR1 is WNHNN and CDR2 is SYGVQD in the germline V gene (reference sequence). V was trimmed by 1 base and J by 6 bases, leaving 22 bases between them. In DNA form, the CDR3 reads TGCGCCAGCAGTGAGTGCAACAGGGTCGCCTCTCGAGGTCAGCCCCAGCATTTT. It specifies CASSECNRVASRGQPQHF.

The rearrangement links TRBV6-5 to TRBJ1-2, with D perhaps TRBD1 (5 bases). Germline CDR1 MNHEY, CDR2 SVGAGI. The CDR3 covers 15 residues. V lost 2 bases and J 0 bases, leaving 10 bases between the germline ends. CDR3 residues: CASSYARGTNYGYTF. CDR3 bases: TGTGCCAGCAGTTACGCAAGGGGAACTAACTATGGCTACACCTTC.

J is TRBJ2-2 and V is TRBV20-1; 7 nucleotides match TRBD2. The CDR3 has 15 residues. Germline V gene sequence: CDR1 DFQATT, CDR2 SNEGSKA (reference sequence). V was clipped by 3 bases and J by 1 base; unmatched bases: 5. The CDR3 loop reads CSASNGGLNTGELFF. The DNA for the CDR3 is TGCAGTGCTAGTAACGGGGGGTTGAACACCGGGGAGCTGTTTTTT.

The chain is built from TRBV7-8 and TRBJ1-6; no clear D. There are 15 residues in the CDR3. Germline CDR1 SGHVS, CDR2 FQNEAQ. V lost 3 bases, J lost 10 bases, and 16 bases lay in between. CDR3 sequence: CASSFSLGPGSPLHF. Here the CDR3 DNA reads TGTGCCAGCAGCTTTAGTTTGGGTCCGGGGTCACCCCTCCACTTT.

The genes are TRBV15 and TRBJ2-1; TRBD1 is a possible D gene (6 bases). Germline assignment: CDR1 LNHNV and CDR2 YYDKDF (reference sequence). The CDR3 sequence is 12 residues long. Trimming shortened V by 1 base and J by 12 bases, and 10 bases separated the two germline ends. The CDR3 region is CATSRGGLGQFF. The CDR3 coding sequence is TGTGCCACCAGCAGAGGGGGGCTAGGGCAGTTCTTC.

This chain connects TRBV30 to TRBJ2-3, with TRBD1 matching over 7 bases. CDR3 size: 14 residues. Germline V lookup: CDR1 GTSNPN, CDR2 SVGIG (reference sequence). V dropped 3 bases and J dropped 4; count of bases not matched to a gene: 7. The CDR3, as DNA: TGTGCCTGGAGAAAGACAGGGTCGGCAGATACGCAGTATTTT. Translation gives CAWRKTGSADTQYF.

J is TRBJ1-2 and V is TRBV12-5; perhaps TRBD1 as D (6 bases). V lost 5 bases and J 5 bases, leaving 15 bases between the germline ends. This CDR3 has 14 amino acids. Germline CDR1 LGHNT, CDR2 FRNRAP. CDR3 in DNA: TGTGCTAGTGGTGTCGATGACAGGACATATGGCTACACCTTC. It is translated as CASGVDDRTYGYTF.